This T cell receptor (beta chain) stems from a study of blood T cell repertoires in COVID-19. As for the study in general: Specimens from acute and convalescent COVID-19 originated in the United States, Italy and Spain. Sample material is recorded as cDNA or gDNA derived from T cells, B-cell-depleted T cells, or PBMCs.

The J segment lost 1 base and the V segment lost 7 bases, leaving 8 bases of the junction unmatched. Germline V lookup: CDR1 SNHLY, CDR2 FYNNEI. This CDR3 is built from 15 residues. Original analysis: Reference gene primer amplification in the assay estimated nucleated cell counts. Generated by immunoSEQ multiplex PCR, the TCRdb table keeps only in-frame clones and is missing some. V and J calls and clone size are as listed in that table; D and trimming were resolved from the DNA. The table has tens of thousands of clones, approximately 89% seen once. The chain carries TRBV2 and TRBJ2-3; 7 bases fit TRBD1. The receptor's source is a human donor with active COVID-19. The donor label of this sample is uncertain. Material for sequencing was peripheral blood. CDR3: CASTDRESGTDTQYF. The DNA for the CDR3 is TGTGCCAGCACCGACAGGGAGTCGGGCACAGATACGCAGTATTTT. The whole variable domain, remainder taken from reference TRBV2 and TRBJ2-3, is EPEVTQTPSHQVTQMGQEVILRCVPISNHLYFYWYRQILGQKVEFLVSFYNNEISEKSEIFDDQFSVERPDGSNFTLKIRSTKLEDSAMYFCASTDRESGTDTQYFGPGTRLTVL.